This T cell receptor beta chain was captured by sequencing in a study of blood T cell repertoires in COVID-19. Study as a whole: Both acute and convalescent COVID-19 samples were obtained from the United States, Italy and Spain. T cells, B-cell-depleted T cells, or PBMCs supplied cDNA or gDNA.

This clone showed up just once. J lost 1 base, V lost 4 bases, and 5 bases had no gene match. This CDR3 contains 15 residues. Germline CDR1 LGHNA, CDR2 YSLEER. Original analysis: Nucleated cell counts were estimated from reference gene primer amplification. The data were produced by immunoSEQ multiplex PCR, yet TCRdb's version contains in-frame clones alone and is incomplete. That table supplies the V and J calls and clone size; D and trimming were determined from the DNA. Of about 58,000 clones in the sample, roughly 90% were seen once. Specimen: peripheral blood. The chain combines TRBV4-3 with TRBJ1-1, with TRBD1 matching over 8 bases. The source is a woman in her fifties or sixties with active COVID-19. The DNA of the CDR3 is TGCGCCAGCAGCCGCAGGGGGCAGGGGAACACTGAAGCTTTCTTT. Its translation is CASSRRGQGNTEAFF.